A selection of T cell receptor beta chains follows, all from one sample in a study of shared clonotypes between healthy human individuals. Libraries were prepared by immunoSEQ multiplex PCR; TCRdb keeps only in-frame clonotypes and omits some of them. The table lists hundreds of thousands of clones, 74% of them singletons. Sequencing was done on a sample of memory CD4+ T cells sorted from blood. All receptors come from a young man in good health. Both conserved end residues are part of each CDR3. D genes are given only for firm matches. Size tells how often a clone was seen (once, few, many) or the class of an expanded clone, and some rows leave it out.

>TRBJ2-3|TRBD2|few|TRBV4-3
CASSPQGAGVVDTQYF
TGCGCCAGCAGCCCCCAAGGAGCGGGAGTGGTGGATACGCAGTATTTT
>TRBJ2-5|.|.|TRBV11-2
CASSLGDSGETQYF
TGTGCCAGCAGCTTAGGGGACTCAGGGGAGACCCAGTACTTC
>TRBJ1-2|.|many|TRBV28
CASSLPPDGVNYGYTF
TGTGCCAGCAGTTTACCCCCGGACGGAGTTAACTATGGCTACACCTTC
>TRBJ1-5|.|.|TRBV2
CASSAGMYQPQHF
TGTGCCAGCAGTGCAGGGATGTACCAGCCCCAGCATTTT
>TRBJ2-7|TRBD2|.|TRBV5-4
CASSSGTSREKRYEQYF
TGTGCCAGCAGCTCAGGGACTAGCAGAGAAAAGAGATACGAGCAGTACTTC
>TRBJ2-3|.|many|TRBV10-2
CASSDQGGTDTQYF
TGCGCCAGCAGTGACCAGGGCGGCACAGATACGCAGTATTTT
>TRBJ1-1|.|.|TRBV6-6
CATAQGQPNTEAFF
TGTGCCACTGCCCAAGGACAGCCGAACACTGAAGCTTTCTTT
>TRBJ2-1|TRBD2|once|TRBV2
CASSQLAVNEQFF
TGTGCCAGCAGTCAACTAGCGGTAAATGAGCAGTTCTTC
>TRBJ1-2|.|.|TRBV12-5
CANSGSNYGYTF
TGTGCTAATTCGGGGTCTAACTATGGCTACACCTTC
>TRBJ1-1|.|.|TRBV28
CASSFGGWTEAFF
TGTGCCAGCAGTTTCGGGGGCTGGACTGAAGCTTTCTTT
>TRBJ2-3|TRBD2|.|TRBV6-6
CASSTSGTSGTDTQYF
TGTGCCAGCAGTACCTCCGGGACTAGCGGCACAGATACGCAGTATTTT
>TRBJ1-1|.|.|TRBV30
CAWSEGRNTEAFF
TGTGCCTGGAGTGAGGGCAGGAACACTGAAGCTTTCTTT
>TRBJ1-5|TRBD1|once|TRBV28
CASRGQPSNQPQHF
TGTGCCAGCAGGGGACAGCCTAGCAATCAGCCCCAGCATTTT
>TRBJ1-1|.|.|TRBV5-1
CASGVRGPEAFF
TGCGCCAGCGGCGTTCGGGGACCTGAAGCTTTCTTT
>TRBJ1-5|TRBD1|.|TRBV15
CATVGQDRVSQPQHF
TGTGCCACCGTCGGCCAGGACAGGGTCAGCCAGCCCCAGCATTTT
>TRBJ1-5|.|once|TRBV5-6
CASSHGLDQPQHF
TGTGCCAGCAGCCACGGCTTGGATCAGCCCCAGCATTTT
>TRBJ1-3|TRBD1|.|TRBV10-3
CAIRDRGDGNTIYF
TGTGCCATCAGAGACAGGGGGGATGGAAACACCATATATTTT
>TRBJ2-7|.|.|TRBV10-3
CAISDSGYEQYF
TGTGCCATCAGTGATTCAGGGTACGAGCAGTACTTC
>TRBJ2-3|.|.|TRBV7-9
CASSLASPFADTQYF
TGTGCCAGCAGCTTAGCGAGCCCGTTCGCAGATACGCAGTATTTT
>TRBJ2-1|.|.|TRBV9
CASSAQASEQFF
TGTGCCAGCAGCGCACAGGCAAGTGAGCAGTTCTTC
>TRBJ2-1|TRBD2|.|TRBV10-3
CAIRNTLAELNNEQFF
TGTGCCATCAGGAACACGCTAGCGGAATTAAACAATGAGCAGTTCTTC
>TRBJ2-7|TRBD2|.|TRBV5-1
CASSPRLASSYEQYF
TGCGCCAGCAGCCCAAGACTAGCGAGTAGCTACGAGCAGTACTTC
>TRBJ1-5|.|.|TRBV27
CATRTNQVENQPQHF
TGTGCCACCAGAACCAACCAGGTCGAGAATCAGCCCCAGCATTTT
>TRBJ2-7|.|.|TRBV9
CASSVDLNEEAGEQYF
TGTGCCAGCAGCGTAGATTTGAACGAGGAAGCGGGCGAGCAGTACTTC
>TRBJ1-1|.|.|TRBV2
CASGREHLGGAFF
TGTGCCAGCGGGAGGGAACACCTGGGAGGAGCTTTCTTT
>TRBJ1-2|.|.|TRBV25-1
CASSESSAANYGYTF
TGTGCCAGCAGTGAATCTTCTGCAGCTAACTATGGCTACACCTTC
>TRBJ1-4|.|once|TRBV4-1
CASSQGLTNEKLFF
TGCGCCAGCAGCCAAGGACTGACTAATGAAAAACTGTTTTTT
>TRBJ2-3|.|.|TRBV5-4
CASSLEQATDTQYF
TGTGCCAGCAGCTTGGAACAGGCCACAGATACGCAGTATTTT
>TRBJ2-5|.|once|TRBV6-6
CASSYTPSFVETQYF
TGTGCCAGCAGTTACACTCCTAGTTTCGTCGAGACCCAGTACTTC
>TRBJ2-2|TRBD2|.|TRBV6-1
CASSGPLGRTRTELFF
TGTGCCAGCAGTGGGCCCCTGGGGCGGACTAGGACGGAGCTGTTTTTT
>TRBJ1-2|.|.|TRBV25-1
CASSDFQGLNYGYTF
TGTGCCAGCAGTGACTTCCAGGGCCTTAACTATGGCTACACCTTC
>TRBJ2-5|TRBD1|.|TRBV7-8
CASSFRWDSQETQYF
TGTGCCAGCAGCTTCCGATGGGACAGCCAAGAGACCCAGTACTTC
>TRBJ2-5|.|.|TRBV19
CASSIRGETQYF
TGTGCCAGTAGTATCCGGGGGGAGACCCAGTACTTC